Each of the 25 T cell receptor beta chains below was sequenced from the same sample in a study of T cells in localized non-small cell lung cancer (dated by TCRdb to the early 2020s). Library preparation was by the immunoSEQ multiplex PCR assay. TCRdb re-hosts the immuneACCESS table, in-frame sequences only. Its copies lack some clones; in the studies checked, an unresolved V gene accounts for under half of them, and the cause for the rest is not known. The sample data list about 21,000 clones, and around nine tenths of these were observed just once. Of the sample, approximately 22% is held by the ten largest clones. Sequenced here: PBMCs, sampled before any cancer treatment. Receptors were obtained from a man aged 40 to 70 with stage II squamous cell lung carcinoma.

The chain combines TRBV30 with TRBJ2-7, with 7 bases that match TRBD1. V lost 3 bases to trimming and J lost 1 base; unmatched junction nucleotides: 3. Germline V gene sequence: CDR1 GTSNPN, CDR2 SVGIG (reference sequence). The CDR3 consists of 13 residues. The CDR3 loop reads CAWRTGWSYEQYF. CDR3 DNA: TGTGCCTGGAGGACAGGGTGGTCCTACGAGCAGTACTTC.

This chain joins TRBV10-1 and TRBJ2-7, with TRBD1 identical over 9 bases. V was pared by 10 bases and J by 6 bases, with 10 bases of the junction left unmatched. The length of the CDR3 is 13 residues. Germline CDR1 and CDR2: WNHNN and SYGVQD (reference sequence). The chain's CDR3 is CATTPGQGGEQYF. Here the CDR3 DNA reads TGCGCCACCACCCCGGGACAGGGTGGCGAGCAGTACTTC.

This chain joins TRBV29-1 and TRBJ2-4; 7 bases are shared with TRBD2. The CDR3 spans 12 residues. V gave up 4 bases and J gave up 9 bases; unmatched junction bases: 6. The germline CDR1 and CDR2 sequences are SQVTM and ANQGSEA. The CDR3 loop is CSVVVWGGIQYF. CDR3 DNA: TGCAGCGTTGTAGTCTGGGGGGGCATTCAGTACTTC.

The V gene is TRBV30, the J gene TRBJ2-7; D remains unclear. The length of the CDR3 is 13 residues. V was shortened by 2 bases and J by 1 base, with 9 bases between the two germline ends. Germline V lookup: CDR1 GTSNPN, CDR2 SVGIG (reference sequence). For the CDR3, the DNA is TGTGCCTGGAGTATGCCGGGTTCCTACGAGCAGTACTTC. This encodes CAWSMPGSYEQYF.

This chain connects TRBV19 to TRBJ2-6, with 12 bases aligning to TRBD2. CDR1 and CDR2 from the germline V gene are LNHDA and SQIVND (reference sequence). The CDR3 is 20 amino acids. J was trimmed by 0 bases and V by 5 bases; bases with no gene match: 11. CDR3 in DNA: TGTGCCAGTAGTCCCCACCGCGGACTAGCGGGGTCCTCTGGGGCCAACGTCCTGACTTTC. This translates into CASSPHRGLAGSSGANVLTF.

V is TRBV19 and J is TRBJ1-1, with a tentative D call TRBD1 (5 bases). The CDR3 length is 15 residues. V was trimmed by 1 base and J by 1 base, leaving 10 bases between them. Germline lookup yields CDR1 LNHDA and CDR2 SQIVND (reference sequence). CDR3 region: CASSIGGSQNTEAFF. CDR3 nucleotides: TGTGCCAGTAGTATAGGGGGGTCTCAGAACACTGAAGCTTTCTTT. The whole variable domain, filled in from reference TRBV19 and TRBJ1-1, reads DGGITQSPKYLFRKEGQNVTLSCEQNLNHDAMYWYRQDPGQGLRLIYYSQIVNDFQKGDIAEGYSVSREKKESFPLTVTSAQKNPTAFYLCASSIGGSQNTEAFFGQGTRLTVV.

The chain employs TRBV7-9 and TRBJ2-7; no clear D gene. V lost 5 bases, J lost 2 bases, and 4 bases lay in between. Germline CDR1 and CDR2: SEHNR and FQNEAQ (reference sequence). The CDR3 is 11 amino acids. The CDR3 sequence is CASSLTYEQYF. The CDR3 DNA sequence: TGTGCCAGCAGCCTAACCTACGAGCAGTACTTC.

The V call is TRBV6-1, the J call TRBJ1-1; TRBD1 might be the D (5 bases). Germline CDR1 is MNHNS and CDR2 is SASEGT. CDR3 length equals 12 residues. V was shortened by 6 bases and J by 5 bases, with 10 bases between the two germline ends. The CDR3 bases are TGTGCCAGCAGCCTTGAGGGGACTGAAGCTTTCTTT. Translation gives CASSLEGTEAFF.

The genes are TRBV16 and TRBJ2-1; D uncertain. Trimming removed 3 bases from V and 8 bases from J, with 8 bases in between. In germline, CDR1 is KGHSY, CDR2 FQNENV. The CDR3 is 12 residues long. The chain's CDR3 is CASSQSGYEQFF. CDR3 in DNA: TGTGCCAGCAGCCAGTCCGGCTATGAGCAGTTCTTC.

The chain recombines TRBV30 with TRBJ1-4, with TRBD1 as a possible D gene (5 bases). CDR1 GTSNPN and CDR2 SVGIG come from the germline V gene (reference sequence). The CDR3 is 14 amino acids. V lost 0 bases and J lost 8, with 13 bases in between. The CDR3 here is CAWSVLGAAEKLFF. CDR3 sequence (DNA): TGTGCCTGGAGTGTGCTAGGGGCGGCGGAAAAACTGTTTTTT.

The chain couples TRBV7-9 to TRBJ2-1, with D uncertain. Germline values: CDR1 SEHNR, CDR2 FQNEAQ (reference sequence). V was shortened by 10 bases and J by 6 bases, with 10 bases between the two germline ends. This CDR3 is 11 amino acids long. The chain's CDR3 is CANKPANEQFF. The DNA for the CDR3 is TGTGCCAACAAGCCGGCCAATGAGCAGTTCTTC.

The rearrangement links TRBV21-1 to TRBJ1-2. TRBV21-1 is classified as a pseudogene. The CDR3 covers 16 residues. CDR3 sequence reads: CASSSTGTPPNYGYTF. CDR3 nucleotide sequence: TGTGCCAGCAGCAGTACCGGGACCCCACCTAACTATGGCTACACCTTC.

The gene calls are TRBV29-1 and TRBJ2-2; D remains ambiguous. Germline loops: CDR1 SQVTM, CDR2 ANQGSEA. There are 13 residues in the CDR3. V shed 5 bases and J shed 0 bases, with 7 bases lying between them. In DNA, the CDR3 is TGCAGCGTTCGCCTCCCGAACACCGGGGAGCTGTTTTTT. Residues: CSVRLPNTGELFF.

The V gene is TRBV5-4, the J gene TRBJ2-5; a possible D gene is TRBD2 (6 bases). From germline, CDR1 is SGHNT and CDR2 YYREEE (reference sequence). V was trimmed by 2 bases and J by 3 bases, leaving 8 bases between them. This CDR3 is 13 amino acids long. The CDR3 sequence: CASSLLAEETQYF. CDR3 coding DNA: TGTGCCAGCAGCTTATTAGCGGAAGAGACCCAGTACTTC.

This sequence joins TRBV7-9 and TRBJ2-1; possibly TRBD2 for D (6 bases). V was cut by 1 base and J by 7 bases, with 11 bases left in between. Germline loops: CDR1 SEHNR, CDR2 FQNEAQ (reference sequence). The CDR3 consists of 14 residues. In nucleotides, the CDR3 is TGTGCCAGCAGCTTAGGTGGACTAATGAATGAGCAGTTCTTC. Encoded protein: CASSLGGLMNEQFF.

The chain is built from TRBV6-5 and TRBJ1-4; D not resolved. The CDR3 length is 12 residues. V was clipped by 6 bases and J by 4 bases, with 6 bases between them. Germline CDR1 and CDR2: MNHEY and SVGAGI. The CDR3 DNA reads TGTGCCAGCAGCCCCCTTAATGAAAAACTGTTTTTT. This sequence encodes CASSPLNEKLFF.

The chain employs TRBV11-2 and TRBJ2-3; the D gene is possibly TRBD2 (5 bases). The CDR3 is 17 residues long. The V and J ends lost 5 bases and 3 bases respectively, with 21 bases between them. Per germline, CDR1 SGHAT and CDR2 FQNNGV. In nucleotides, the CDR3 is TGTGCCAGCAGCCCCCCCCTAATGGAGGCCCTGACAGATACGCAGTATTTT. It translates to CASSPPLMEALTDTQYF.

The chain employs TRBV11-3 and TRBJ2-7, with 13 bases matching TRBD2. The J segment lost 6 bases and the V segment lost 5 bases, leaving 4 bases of the junction unmatched. The CDR3 has 14 residues. In germline, CDR1 is SGHNT, CDR2 YENEEA. The CDR3 spells CASSVGTSGAEQYF. The CDR3 DNA follows: TGTGCCAGCAGCGTCGGGACTAGCGGGGCCGAGCAGTACTTC.

The DNA of the CDR3 is TGTGCCAGCTCCCCCGGCAGCTCCTACGAGCAGTACTTC. This translates into CASSPGSSYEQYF. The chain carries TRBV27 and TRBJ2-7; no reliable D call. Germline V gene lookup returns CDR1 MNHEY and CDR2 SMNVEV (reference sequence). This CDR3 is 13 amino acids long. Trimming left V 8 bases short and J 0 bases short, with 11 bases between.

The genes are TRBV4-1 and TRBJ2-2; 9 bases align to TRBD2. The germline gives CDR1 MGHRA, CDR2 YSYEKL. V shed 1 base, J shed 6 bases, and the junction held 3 bases outside the gene matches. The CDR3 loop spans 15 amino acids. The DNA of the CDR3 is TGCGCCAGCAGCCAAGGGGCTAGCGGGGCCGGGGAGCTGTTTTTT. Amino acids: CASSQGASGAGELFF.

The chain uses TRBV4-2 and TRBJ2-3; 10 bases agree with TRBD2. Germline V gene sequence: CDR1 LGHNA, CDR2 YNFKEQ. With 0 bases clipped from V and 4 bases from J, the junction kept 7 bases outside the gene matches. The CDR3 length is 17 residues. The CDR3 DNA follows: TGTGCCAGCAGCCAAGATCCCCTAGCGGGAGCCCCAGATACGCAGTATTTT. Encoded protein: CASSQDPLAGAPDTQYF.

This chain connects TRBV9 to TRBJ2-7; D gene unclear. The CDR3 runs to 14 residues. The V gene lost 1 base and the J gene lost 3 bases, with 11 bases spanning the gap. Germline values: CDR1 SGDLS, CDR2 YYNGEE. CDR3 amino acids: CASSVLSHSYEQYF. The CDR3 DNA follows: TGTGCCAGCAGCGTATTGTCTCACAGCTACGAGCAGTACTTC.

This clone was observed a few times. V usage is TRBV7-9 and J usage is TRBJ2-5, with 7 bases aligning to TRBD1. The ends lost 3 bases at V and 2 bases at J; junction bases unmatched: 6. Germline V gene sequence: CDR1 SEHNR, CDR2 FQNEAQ (reference sequence). CDR3 length equals 15 residues. CDR3: CASSFEPDRQETQYF. The CDR3 DNA sequence: TGTGCCAGCAGCTTCGAGCCGGACAGGCAAGAGACCCAGTACTTC.

With regard to this clone: At one boundary the junction diverges from the germline segment, which might be a read error. The chain employs TRBV11-2 and TRBJ2-4; TRBD2 matches 9 bases. The length of the CDR3 is 14 residues. Germline V gene lookup returns CDR1 SGHAT and CDR2 FQNNGV. The CDR3 nucleotides read TGTGCCAGCAGCTTCCTAGCGGGGCAAAACATTCAGTGCTTC. Its translation is CASSFLAGQNIQCF.

V and J are TRBV28 and TRBJ2-5, with D tentatively TRBD1 (5 bases). The V end lost 8 bases, the J end lost 5 bases, and 12 bases lay between the germline ends. Germline assignment: CDR1 MDHEN and CDR2 SYDVKM. This CDR3 comprises 12 residues. This CDR3 is CASQRGWETQYF. CDR3 DNA sequence: TGTGCCAGCCAAAGGGGTTGGGAGACCCAGTACTTC.